This T cell receptor beta chain appears in the sequencing data of a study of PD-1 blockade in classical Hodgkin lymphoma. Clones were sequenced by immunoSEQ multiplex PCR, and TCRdb holds only the in-frame ones, with some missing. The sample shows about 46,000 clones, 80% of them seen only once. Per germline, CDR1 MNHEY and CDR2 SMNVEV (reference sequence). V was trimmed by 1 base and J by 7 bases, leaving 5 bases between them. The CDR3 totals 12 residues. Each of the patients experienced relapse following autologous stem cell transplantation, and their brentuximab vedotin exposure differed. For this clone: Its antigen is unidentified.

The study, taken as a whole, reports: Newly diagnosed and completely responding patients shared comparable baseline diversity. The origin of the repertoire differences remains undefined, with disease activity or prior therapy as possible causes. As was reported, newly diagnosed patients showed lower baseline TCR diversity than healthy donors did. Diversity in CD4+ TCRs, unlike that measured in CD8+ TCRs, had risen significantly by C4D1.

The chain combines TRBV27 with TRBJ2-1; no definite D call. The receptor was derived from a human donor with classical Hodgkin lymphoma. The sequencing here drew on peripheral blood mononuclear cells (PBMCs), taken before the second cycle of nivolumab. The CDR3 here is CASSLWGNEQFF. The CDR3 DNA reads TGTGCCAGCAGTTTATGGGGAAATGAGCAGTTCTTC.